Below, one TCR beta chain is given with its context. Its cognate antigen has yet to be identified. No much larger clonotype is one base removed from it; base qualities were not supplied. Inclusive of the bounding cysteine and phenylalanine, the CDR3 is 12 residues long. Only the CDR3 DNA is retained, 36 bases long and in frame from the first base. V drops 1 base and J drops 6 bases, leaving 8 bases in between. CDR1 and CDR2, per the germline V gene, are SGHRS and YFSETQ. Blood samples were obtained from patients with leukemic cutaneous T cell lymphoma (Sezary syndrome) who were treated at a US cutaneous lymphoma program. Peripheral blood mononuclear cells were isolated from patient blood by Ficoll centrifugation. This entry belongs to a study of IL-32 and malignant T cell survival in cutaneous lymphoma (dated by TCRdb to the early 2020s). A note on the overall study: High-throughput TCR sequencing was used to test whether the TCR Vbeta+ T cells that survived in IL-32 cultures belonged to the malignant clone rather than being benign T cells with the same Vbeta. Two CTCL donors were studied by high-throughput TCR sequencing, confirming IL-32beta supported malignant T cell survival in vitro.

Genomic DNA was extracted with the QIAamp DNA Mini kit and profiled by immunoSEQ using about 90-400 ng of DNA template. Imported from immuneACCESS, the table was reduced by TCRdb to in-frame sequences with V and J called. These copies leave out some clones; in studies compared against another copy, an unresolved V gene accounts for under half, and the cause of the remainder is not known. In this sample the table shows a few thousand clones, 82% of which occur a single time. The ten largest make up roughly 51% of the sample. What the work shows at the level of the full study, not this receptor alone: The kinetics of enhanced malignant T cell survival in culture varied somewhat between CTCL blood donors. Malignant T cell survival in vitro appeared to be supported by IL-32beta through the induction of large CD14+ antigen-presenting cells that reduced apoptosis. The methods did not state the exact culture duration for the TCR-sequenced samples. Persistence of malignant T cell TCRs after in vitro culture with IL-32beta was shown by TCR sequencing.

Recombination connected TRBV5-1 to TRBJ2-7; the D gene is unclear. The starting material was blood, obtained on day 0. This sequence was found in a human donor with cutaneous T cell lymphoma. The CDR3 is CASSLHPSEQYF. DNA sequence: TGCGCCAGCAGCTTGCACCCCTCCGAGCAGTACTTC.